The 11 T cell receptor beta chains below come from one sample, sequenced in a study of shared clonotypes between healthy human individuals. Profiled with immunoSEQ multiplex PCR; TCRdb holds only in-frame clones, not every one. The profile shows 2 million to 3 million clones, 85% to 95% of them singletons. The specimen was naive CD4+ T cells sorted from blood. Noted subset: CD45RA+ positively selected. These receptors were obtained from a man aged 18-30 years in good health.

The genes are TRBV28 and TRBJ1-4; D not resolved. The CDR3 spans 14 residues. Deletions cut 1 base from V and 6 bases from J, with 9 bases between. Germline CDR1 and CDR2: MDHEN and SYDVKM. CDR3 DNA sequence: TGTGCCAGCAGTTTATCTAACGGGGATGAAAAACTGTTTTTT. It specifies CASSLSNGDEKLFF.

The chain links TRBV5-4 to TRBJ1-2; unclear D gene. V was shortened by 1 base and J by 4 bases, with 14 bases between the two germline ends. In germline, CDR1 is SGHNT, CDR2 YYREEE (reference sequence). The CDR3 loop spans 15 amino acids. The CDR3 nucleotides read TGTGCCAGCAGCTTGAGGACGGCGGCCCCCTATGGCTACACCTTC. Translation: CASSLRTAAPYGYTF.

V usage is TRBV27 and J usage is TRBJ2-7, with 13 bases that match TRBD2. Germline V lookup: CDR1 MNHEY, CDR2 SMNVEV (reference sequence). There are 18 residues in the CDR3. V was clipped by 8 bases and J by 0 bases; unmatched bases: 13. The CDR3 DNA reads TGTGCCAGCCTGCCGGGCCGACTAGCGGGAGGCCTCTCCTACGAGCAGTACTTC. Translating it yields CASLPGRLAGGLSYEQYF.

Comment on this clone: Other DNA sequences in this specimen translate into the identical CDR3. This chain connects TRBV5-1 to TRBJ1-2; no reliable D call. This CDR3 has 15 amino acids. Germline assignment: CDR1 SGHRS and CDR2 YFSETQ. Trimming removed 0 bases from V and 2 bases from J, with 11 bases in between. As DNA, the CDR3 is TGCGCCAGCAGCTTGGGGCGCGGGAGCAACTATGGCTACACCTTC. Protein product: CASSLGRGSNYGYTF.

This clone was seen a few times. Written as DNA, the CDR3 is TGTGCCAGCCTGCGGGGGGCGGGCACTGAAGCTTTCTTT. Its protein is CASLRGAGTEAFF. The chain links TRBV18 to TRBJ1-1; a weak D match, TRBD1 (6 bases). Germline V gene data show CDR1 as KGHSH and CDR2 as LQKENI. V was trimmed by 8 bases and J by 4 bases, leaving 14 bases between them. The CDR3 has 13 residues.

This clone was seen more than once but under ten times. Additional DNA sequences in this sample encode the identical CDR3. The chain is built from TRBV2 and TRBJ1-1; 8 nucleotides line up with TRBD1. This CDR3 is built from 14 residues. V shed 4 bases, J shed 1 base, and the junction held 2 bases outside the gene matches. The germline CDR1 and CDR2 sequences are SNHLY and FYNNEI. CDR3 sequence reads: CASSVQGENTEAFF. CDR3 sequence (DNA): TGTGCCAGCAGTGTACAGGGGGAGAACACTGAAGCTTTCTTT.

The DNA of the CDR3 is TGTGCCAGCACTCACCTGACAAAGGGAACTAATGAAAAACTGTTTTTT. Residues: CASTHLTKGTNEKLFF. This chain connects TRBV6-6 to TRBJ1-4; D remains ambiguous. V shed 7 bases and J shed 1 base, with 16 bases lying between them. The germline gives CDR1 MNHNY, CDR2 SVGAGI (reference sequence). The CDR3 contains 16 residues.

V usage is TRBV5-1 and J usage is TRBJ2-4; tentatively, D is TRBD1 or TRBD2 (5 bases each). CDR3 length: 14 residues. The V gene's germline CDR1 is SGHRS and CDR2 YFSETQ. V was shortened by 4 bases and J by 2 bases, with 10 bases between the two germline ends. CDR3 in amino acids: CASSGDRTKNIQYF. The CDR3 region has the DNA TGCGCCAGCAGCGGGGACCGTACCAAAAACATTCAGTACTTC. Full variable domain (missing parts from reference TRBV5-1 and TRBJ2-4): KAGVTQTPRYLIKTRGQQVTLSCSPISGHRSVSWYQQTPGQGLQFLFEYFSETQRNKGNFPGRFSGRQFSNSRSEMNVSTLELGDSALYLCASSGDRTKNIQYFGAGTRLSVL.

Of note for this clone: This CDR3 is also generated by other DNA sequences in the sample. This chain uses TRBV7-8 with TRBJ2-5; D is tentatively TRBD1 or TRBD2 (5 bases each). CDR1 and CDR2 from the germline V gene are SGHVS and FQNEAQ. The CDR3 has 14 residues. The V and J ends lost 5 bases and 1 base respectively, with 11 bases between them. The CDR3, as DNA: TGTGCCAGCAGCGGTGGGACCGTCCAAGAGACCCAGTACTTC. Its translation is CASSGGTVQETQYF.

Turning to this clone: The identical CDR3 is also encoded by other nucleotide sequences in the sample. The gene calls are TRBV9 and TRBJ2-1; 11 bases are a match to TRBD2. Germline V lookup: CDR1 SGDLS, CDR2 YYNGEE. J gave up 3 bases and V 2 bases, and 1 base lay outside the gene matches. The CDR3 contains 15 residues. This chain's CDR3 is CASSVGLADYNEQFF. For the CDR3, the DNA is TGTGCCAGCAGCGTGGGACTAGCGGACTACAATGAGCAGTTCTTC.

V is TRBV6-5 and J is TRBJ1-1; 10 bases map to TRBD1. J gave up 6 bases and V 7 bases, and 5 bases lay outside the gene matches. The CDR3 spans 13 residues. Germline values: CDR1 MNHEY, CDR2 SVGAGI. The CDR3 loop is CASTRQGAAEAFF. CDR3 coding DNA: TGTGCCAGCACAAGACAGGGGGCGGCTGAAGCTTTCTTT.